One and the same sample provided the 22 T cell receptor beta chains below, sequenced in a study of T-cell memory formation after mild COVID-19 listed by TCRdb under 2021. The protocol used for the library was 5' RACE. The listed sequencing device is Illumina NovaSeq 6000. TCRdb reprocessing: public reads trimmed at Q25 with fastp, clones called with MiXCR, in-frame beta chains kept. Entries are consolidated by CDR3 protein sequence, retaining the most common genes and DNA. Across this sample there are around 200,000 distinct CDR3 sequences, with more than 9% seen only once. The leading ten clones occupy approximately 2.8% of the sample. Sequencing input: PBMCs or a T cell subset sorted from them (not recorded which). Receptor source: a young man who had mild COVID-19 (a few samples of this study predate the infection). The sample titles of this study are shuffled in the database, so cell type and time point are left out; the donor was told from shared clones.

This clonotype was counted ten times or more. The rearrangement uses TRBV12-3 or TRBV12-4 and TRBJ2-2; D not certain. Trimming pared 1 base from V and 8 bases from J, leaving 8 bases between. This CDR3 region has 13 residues. This chain's CDR3 is CASSLGRLGELFF. The CDR3 region has the DNA TGTGCCAGCAGTTTAGGGCGGCTGGGGGAGCTGTTTTTT.

The table lists this clonotype with a few counts. The V call is TRBV7-3, the J call TRBJ2-7; 9 nucleotides line up with TRBD1. The V segment lost 5 bases and the J segment 6 bases; nucleotides outside the gene matches: 11. Germline V CDR1 and CDR2: SGHTA, FQGTGA. The CDR3 extends over 15 amino acids. The DNA for the CDR3 is TGTGCCAGCAGCCCATCCGGGACAGGGTCGGGCGAGCAGTACGTC. This encodes CASSPSGTGSGEQYV.

This clonotype was counted between two and nine times. The chain carries TRBV7-9 and TRBJ2-1; no definite D call. The CDR3 has 15 amino acids. Trimming cost V 2 bases and J 4 bases, with 12 bases left between them. Per germline, CDR1 SEHNR and CDR2 FQNEAQ (reference sequence). This CDR3 is CASSLRQISYNEQFF. The CDR3 coding sequence is TGTGCCAGCAGCTTACGTCAAATTTCTTACAATGAGCAGTTCTTC.

In its sample, this clonotype was seen once. This sequence joins TRBV6-1 and TRBJ1-1; D not certain. The CDR3 has 13 amino acids. Germline CDR1 reads MNHNS; CDR2 reads SASEGT. V lost 6 bases, J lost 1 base, and 9 bases lay in between. For the CDR3, the DNA is TGTGCCAGCAGCACGTTAGGGAACACTGAAGCTTTCTTT. This encodes CASSTLGNTEAFF.

The chain joins TRBV5-1 to TRBJ2-6; possibly TRBD2 for D (5 bases). V was cut by 4 bases and J by 1 base, with 9 bases left in between. CDR1 SGHRS and CDR2 YFSETQ come from the germline V gene. The CDR3 is 15 residues long. The CDR3 nucleotides read TGCGCCAGCAGCGAGAGGGTATCTGGGGCCAACGTCCTGACTTTC. Amino acid sequence: CASSERVSGANVLTF.

This clonotype has only a few counts. This chain connects TRBV7-9 to TRBJ2-7, with TRBD2 identical over 11 bases. Germline CDR1 reads SEHNR; CDR2 reads FQNEAQ (reference sequence). The trim removed 6 bases at V and 6 bases at J, leaving 10 bases unmatched. This CDR3 region has 15 residues. The CDR3 DNA reads TGTGCCAGCAGACAATCCGGGACTAGCGGAGGCGAGCAGTACTTC. Protein product: CASRQSGTSGGEQYF.

J is TRBJ1-6 and V is TRBV20-1; D is unresolved. The CDR3 spans 12 residues. CDR1 and CDR2 from the germline V gene are DFQATT and SNEGSKA (reference sequence). V shed 2 bases and J shed 9 bases, with 8 bases lying between them. The CDR3 sequence: CSARNGFSPLHF. The CDR3 coding sequence is TGCAGTGCTAGAAACGGGTTTTCACCCCTCCACTTT.

This clonotype was seen repeatedly, ten times or more. The chain carries TRBV28 and TRBJ2-7, with 12 bases fitting TRBD1. The CDR3 is 12 amino acids. Germline CDR1 and CDR2: MDHEN and SYDVKM. Losses at the gene ends were 6 bases for V and 9 bases for J; bases not matched to a gene: 3. The CDR3 spells CASSLGQGAQYV. CDR3 DNA: TGTGCCAGCAGCCTGGGACAGGGGGCGCAGTACGTC.

The chain uses TRBV5-4 and TRBJ2-1; tentatively, D is TRBD1 or TRBD2 (6 bases each). With 5 bases removed from V and 2 bases from J, the gap between germline ends came to 14 bases. The CDR3 is made up of 15 amino acids. Germline V lookup: CDR1 SGHNT, CDR2 YYREEE (reference sequence). CDR3 in amino acids: CASSGSGGPYNEQFF. The CDR3 DNA sequence: TGTGCCAGCAGTGGCAGTGGGGGGCCCTACAATGAGCAGTTCTTC.

This chain joins TRBV6-5 and TRBJ1-2, with D possibly TRBD1 on 6 matching bases. Trimming shortened V by 6 bases and J by 5 bases, and 13 bases separated the two germline ends. The germline gives CDR1 MNHEY, CDR2 SVGAGI. This CDR3 region has 13 residues. This CDR3 reads CASRGQQDYGYTF. CDR3 DNA: TGTGCCAGCAGAGGACAGCAAGATTATGGCTACACCTTC.

This clonotype was picked up many times. This chain links TRBV7-3 with TRBJ2-1, with D perhaps matching TRBD2 (7 bases). Germline values: CDR1 SGHTA, CDR2 FQGTGA. The CDR3 runs to 16 residues. Deletions cut 1 base from V and 2 bases from J, with 12 bases between. The CDR3 region is CASSLRAGAPYNEQFF. In nucleotides, the CDR3 is TGTGCCAGCAGCTTAAGGGCGGGGGCCCCCTACAATGAGCAGTTCTTC.

Comments on this clonotype: One base away lies a much larger clone, so this may be a sequencing read error. The gene calls are TRBV29-1 and TRBJ1-5; D call uncertain. Germline V gene sequence: CDR1 SQVTM, CDR2 ANQGSEA. Trimming stripped 8 bases from V and 13 bases from J, with 18 bases between. CDR3 length: 11 residues. The CDR3 sequence is CSTTVDGSQHF. The CDR3 bases are TGCAGCACAACAGTCGACGGCTCTCAGCATTTT. Combining the CDR3 with reference TRBV29-1 and TRBJ1-5 gives the whole variable domain SAVISQKPSRDICQRGTSLTIQCQVDSQVTMMFWYRQQPGQSLTLIATANQGSEATYESGFVIDKFPISRPNLTFSTLTVSNMSPEDSSIYLCSTTVDGSQHFGDGTRLSIL.

J is TRBJ2-7 and V is TRBV30, with D possibly being TRBD2 (5 bases). CDR3 length: 14 residues. Germline CDR1 and CDR2: GTSNPN and SVGIG (reference sequence). V was cut by 1 base and J by 2 bases, with 12 bases left in between. The DNA of the CDR3 is TGTGCCTGGAGTGCTCCTGGGGAGACCTACGAGCAGTACTTC. Residues: CAWSAPGETYEQYF.

The J gene is TRBJ2-7, the V gene TRBV11-2; no definite D call. CDR1 is SGHAT and CDR2 is FQNNGV in the germline V gene. This CDR3 comprises 12 residues. The germline V and J ends were trimmed by 3 bases and 4 bases, with 7 bases remaining between them. CDR3 loop: CASSFVRYEQYV. Here the CDR3 DNA reads TGTGCCAGCAGCTTTGTCCGATACGAGCAGTACGTC.

In this sample, this clonotype turned up a few times. This chain uses TRBV5-6 with TRBJ1-2; no definite D call. V lost 4 bases and J lost 8, with 15 bases in between. CDR3 length: 13 amino acids. Germline V CDR1 and CDR2: SGHDT, YYEEEE. The CDR3 bases are TGTGCCAGCAGCCTAGGTTGGCGGAGCGGCTACACCTTC. This codes for CASSLGWRSGYTF.

Many counts were recorded for this clonotype. The chain recombines TRBV7-6 with TRBJ1-2; D perhaps matches TRBD1 (6 bases). The length of the CDR3 is 14 residues. The germline CDR1 and CDR2 sequences are SGHVS and FNYEAQ. V was clipped by 5 bases and J by 2 bases, with 12 bases between them. The CDR3 nucleotides read TGTGCCAGCAGCATATCGGACAGAAACTATGGCTACACCTTC. Translated, it gives CASSISDRNYGYTF.

This clonotype was counted between two and nine times. The V and J genes are TRBV12-3 or TRBV12-4 and TRBJ2-1; D is uncertain. The ends were cut back, 7 bases at V and 1 base at J, with 8 bases in the middle. This CDR3 region has 13 residues. CDR3 nucleotide sequence: TGTGCCAGCAAGGGCCCGTCCTACAATGAGCAGTTCTTC. Residues: CASKGPSYNEQFF.

The rearrangement uses TRBV12-3 or TRBV12-4 and TRBJ2-2; D unclear. Trimming removed 4 bases from V and 2 bases from J, with 11 bases in between. This CDR3 has 15 residues. The DNA for the CDR3 is TGTGCCAGCAGTTCATGGACGGCTAACACCGGGGAGCTGTTTTTT. It yields the protein CASSSWTANTGELFF.

The V gene is TRBV5-1, the J gene TRBJ2-3; maybe TRBD1 (6 bases). The CDR3 consists of 15 residues. V was trimmed by 3 bases and J by 1 base, leaving 12 bases between them. Per germline, CDR1 SGHRS and CDR2 YFSETQ. CDR3 DNA: TGCGCCAGCAGCTCCAGGGGAGAGGGCACAGATACGCAGTATTTT. Translation: CASSSRGEGTDTQYF. Complete variable domain (other parts from reference TRBV5-1 and TRBJ2-3): KAGVTQTPRYLIKTRGQQVTLSCSPISGHRSVSWYQQTPGQGLQFLFEYFSETQRNKGNFPGRFSGRQFSNSRSEMNVSTLELGDSALYLCASSSRGEGTDTQYFGPGTRLTVL.

In its sample, this clonotype was seen a few times. The chain combines TRBV29-1 with TRBJ1-2, with D hard to call. The CDR3 is made up of 11 amino acids. Germline CDR1 SQVTM, CDR2 ANQGSEA. In DNA form, the CDR3 reads TGCACCCTCTGGCAGGCGGATGGCTACACCTTC. The encoded protein is CTLWQADGYTF.

The J gene is TRBJ2-3, the V gene TRBV7-2; possible D gene TRBD2, 7 bases. Germline values: CDR1 SGHTA, CDR2 FQGNSA. This CDR3 contains 15 residues. V was clipped by 10 bases and J by 1 base, with 18 bases between them. CDR3 coding DNA: TGTGCCACCCGGATGGGGGGGCCTGGCACAGATACGCAGTATTTT. As protein: CATRMGGPGTDTQYF. Full variable domain (outside the CDR3, taken from reference TRBV7-2 and TRBJ2-3): GAGVSQSPSNKVTEKGKDVELRCDPISGHTALYWYRQSLGQGLEFLIYFQGNSAPDKSGLPSDRFSAERTGGSVSTLTIQRTQQEDSAVYLCATRMGGPGTDTQYFGPGTRLTVL.

This clonotype was recorded a few times. The chain employs TRBV7-9 and TRBJ2-7, with D possibly TRBD2 on 5 matching bases. The V gene's germline CDR1 is SEHNR and CDR2 FQNEAQ (reference sequence). The V end lost 6 bases, the J end lost 3 bases, and 12 bases lay between the germline ends. The CDR3 sequence is 13 residues long. The CDR3 here is CASRADNLYEQYV. The CDR3 DNA reads TGTGCCAGCAGAGCGGATAACCTCTACGAGCAGTACGTC.